Listed here is a single T cell receptor (beta chain). The antigen is not known. The sample is drawn from a study of cytomegalovirus exposure and HLA in healthy donors. Study-level findings and limits: Later on, an analysis showed TCR association rates differing by HLA locus, with DRB1 the most and HLA-C the fewest.

PCR was performed using 60 Vbeta and 13 Jbeta primers. Data came from immunoSEQ multiplex PCR; TCRdb stores just in-frame clones and leaves some out. The sample records approximately 200,000 clones, around 67% being singletons. This CDR3 has 15 residues. Germline lookup yields CDR1 SNHLY and CDR2 FYNNEI. Unmatched junction bases numbered 9, after V lost 6 bases and J lost 5 bases. The origin of this receptor is a woman in her 30s in good health and CMV-seropositive. Source material: PBMCs. The chain carries TRBV2 and TRBJ2-1; 8 bases line up with TRBD1. CDR3 DNA sequence: TGTGCCAGCAGCCCCAGGGGGCTTGCAGACAATGAGCAGTTCTTC. This codes for CASSPRGLADNEQFF.